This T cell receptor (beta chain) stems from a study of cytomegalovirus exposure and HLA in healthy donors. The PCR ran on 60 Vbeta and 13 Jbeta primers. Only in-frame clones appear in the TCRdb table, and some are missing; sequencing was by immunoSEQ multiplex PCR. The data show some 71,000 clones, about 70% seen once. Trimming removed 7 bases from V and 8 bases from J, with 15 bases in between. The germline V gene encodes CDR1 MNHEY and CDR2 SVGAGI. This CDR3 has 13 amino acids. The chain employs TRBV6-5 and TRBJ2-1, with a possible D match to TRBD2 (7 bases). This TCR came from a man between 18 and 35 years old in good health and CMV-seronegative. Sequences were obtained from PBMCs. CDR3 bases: TGTGCCAGCAAGAGGGGGGCGGGGGATGAGCAGTTCTTC. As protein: CASKRGAGDEQFF.